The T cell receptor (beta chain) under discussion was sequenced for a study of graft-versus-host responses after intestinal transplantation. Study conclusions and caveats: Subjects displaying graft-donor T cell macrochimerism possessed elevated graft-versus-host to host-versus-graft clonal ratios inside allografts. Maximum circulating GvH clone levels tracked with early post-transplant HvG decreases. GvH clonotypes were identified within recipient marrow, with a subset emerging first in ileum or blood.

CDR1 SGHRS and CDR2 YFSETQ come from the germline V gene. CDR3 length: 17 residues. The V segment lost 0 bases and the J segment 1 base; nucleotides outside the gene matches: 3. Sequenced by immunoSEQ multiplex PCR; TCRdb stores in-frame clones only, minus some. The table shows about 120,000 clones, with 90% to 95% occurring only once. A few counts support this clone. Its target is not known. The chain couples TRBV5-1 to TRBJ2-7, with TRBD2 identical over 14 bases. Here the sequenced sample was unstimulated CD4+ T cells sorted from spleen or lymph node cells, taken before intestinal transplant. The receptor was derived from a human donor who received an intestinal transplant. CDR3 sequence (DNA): TGCGCCAGCAGCTTGGGACTAGCGGGAGGGAATTCCTACGAGCAGTACTTC. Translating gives CASSLGLAGGNSYEQYF.